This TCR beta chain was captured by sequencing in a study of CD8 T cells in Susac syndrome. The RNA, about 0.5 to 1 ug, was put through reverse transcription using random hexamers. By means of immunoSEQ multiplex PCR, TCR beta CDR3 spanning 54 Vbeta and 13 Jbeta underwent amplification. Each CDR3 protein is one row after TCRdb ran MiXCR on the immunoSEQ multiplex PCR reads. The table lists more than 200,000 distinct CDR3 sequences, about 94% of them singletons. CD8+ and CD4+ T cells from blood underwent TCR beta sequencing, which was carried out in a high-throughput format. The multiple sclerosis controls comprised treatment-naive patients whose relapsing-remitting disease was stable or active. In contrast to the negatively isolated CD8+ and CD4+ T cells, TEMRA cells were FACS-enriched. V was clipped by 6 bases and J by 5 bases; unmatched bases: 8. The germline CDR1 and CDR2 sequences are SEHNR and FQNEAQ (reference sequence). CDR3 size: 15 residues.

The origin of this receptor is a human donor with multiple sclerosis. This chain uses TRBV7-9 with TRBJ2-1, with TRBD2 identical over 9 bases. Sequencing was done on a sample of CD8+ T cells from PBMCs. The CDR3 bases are TGTGCCAGCAGGTTCAGCGGGAGGCCTGACAATGAGCAGTTCTTC. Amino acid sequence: CASRFSGRPDNEQFF.